This T cell receptor beta chain was recorded in a study of shared clonotypes between healthy human individuals. Overall study: Per donor, CD8 memory used one plate, CD8 naive used two, CD4 memory used three and CD4 naive used three.

Some clones are missing from TCRdb's copy, which holds only in-frame ones; the method was immunoSEQ multiplex PCR. The sample includes about 680,000 clones, 92% seen only once; the top ten take 24%. Naive-designated CD8 cells lacked CD45RO, were positively enriched for CCR7, and omitted terminally differentiated effector memory CD45RA+ cells. The V gene's germline CDR1 is SGHRS and CDR2 YFSETQ. V gave up 4 bases and J gave up 0 bases; unmatched junction bases: 10. The CDR3 is 18 residues long. The rearrangement links TRBV5-1 to TRBJ2-4; 10 bases fit TRBD2. This receptor was obtained from a man aged 30 to 45 in good health. What was sequenced was naive CD8+ T cells sorted from blood. The CDR3 spells CASSPNMSGRVAKNIQYF. The CDR3 DNA is TGCGCCAGCAGCCCCAATATGAGCGGGAGGGTAGCCAAAAACATTCAGTACTTC.